The 27 T cell receptor beta chains in this list originate from one sample, sequenced in a study of synovial regulatory T cells in juvenile arthritis. The data were produced by immunoSEQ multiplex PCR, yet TCRdb's version contains in-frame clones alone and is incomplete. In total, the table holds over 9,000 clones. The sample was Treg cells from blood. The subset here: remaining (HLA-DR-negative) circulating blood Treg cells. The receptors were sampled from a donor aged 2-30 years with juvenile idiopathic arthritis.

This sequence joins TRBV6-5 and TRBJ2-5; TCRdb reports TRBD2, a call that lacks DNA to check it against. CDR1 MNHEY and CDR2 SVGAGI come from the germline V gene. The length of the CDR3 is 11 residues. No DNA accompanies this entry. Here the CDR3 reads CASRTLETQYF.

The chain uses TRBV6-5 and TRBJ2-3; the TRBD2 assignment by TCRdb is unverifiable without DNA. CDR1 and CDR2 (germline): MNHEY, SVGAGI. This CDR3 region has 15 residues. There is no recorded DNA. The CDR3 sequence: CASSTTGLGEDTQYF.

This chain uses TRBV9 with TRBJ2-2; absent DNA, TCRdb's TRBD1 call cannot be checked. Germline V gives CDR1 SGDLS, CDR2 YYNGEE. The CDR3 has 16 residues. Only the protein is on record. This chain's CDR3 is CASRQGQGIGTGELFF.

The CDR3 loop is CASSLIGDGSGANVLTF. This rearrangement joins TRBV5-6 to TRBJ2-6; the TCRdb D gene call, TRBD1, has no DNA to confirm it. This CDR3 comprises 17 residues. No DNA sequence was recorded. The germline V gene encodes CDR1 SGHDT and CDR2 YYEEEE.

The CDR3 loop is CASSDEPGGRPDTQYF. V is TRBV10-1 and J is TRBJ2-3; no DNA is available, so the TRBD2 call from TCRdb remains unchecked. Germline CDR1 WNHNN, CDR2 SYGVQD (reference sequence). The CDR3 consists of 16 residues. DNA was not recorded.

The J gene is TRBJ2-1, the V gene TRBV4-1; TCRdb indicates TRBD2, and absent DNA this call remains unverified. The CDR3 contains 14 residues. Nucleotide data are not available. The germline CDR1 and CDR2 sequences are MGHRA and YSYEKL. CDR3: CASSQVLAGVWQFF.

The chain couples TRBV7-2 to TRBJ2-5; no DNA is available, so the TRBD1 call from TCRdb remains unchecked. The CDR3 length is 14 residues. The record lacks a DNA sequence. The germline V gene encodes CDR1 SGHTA and CDR2 FQGNSA. The CDR3 is CASSRDRGQETQYF. Filled out from reference TRBV7-2 and TRBJ2-5, the complete variable domain reads GAGVSQSPSNKVTEKGKDVELRCDPISGHTALYWYRQSLGQGLEFLIYFQGNSAPDKSGLPSDRFSAERTGGSVSTLTIQRTQQEDSAVYLCASSRDRGQETQYFGPGTRLLVL.

The genes are TRBV18 and TRBJ2-4; the D call from TCRdb, TRBD2, cannot be confirmed without DNA. CDR3 size: 18 residues. No DNA sequence was recorded. Germline CDR1 reads KGHSH; CDR2 reads LQKENI. The CDR3 loop reads CASSPLVPAASGKNIQYF.

The V and J genes are TRBV9 and TRBJ2-5; TCRdb returns TRBD2, unconfirmable since there is no DNA. This CDR3 comprises 17 residues. The protein alone is recorded here. The germline V gene encodes CDR1 SGDLS and CDR2 YYNGEE. This chain's CDR3 is CASSVVGLAGVGETQYF.

The V call is TRBV7-2, the J call TRBJ2-7; TCRdb picks TRBD2, but there is no DNA to check that call. CDR3 length: 18 amino acids. Only the protein is on record. Germline CDR1 reads SGHTA; CDR2 reads FQGNSA. The CDR3 sequence is CASSLDVGLSGGTYEQYF.

CDR3 in amino acids: CASLELSYEQYF. The chain combines TRBV2 with TRBJ2-7; with no DNA, the TCRdb D assignment of TRBD2 cannot be verified. The CDR3 extends over 12 amino acids. No DNA was logged. Germline V gene data show CDR1 as SNHLY and CDR2 as FYNNEI.

Considering frequency, this clone is medium-sized. The J gene is TRBJ2-7, the V gene TRBV20-1; TCRdb selects TRBD2, and the lack of DNA leaves this call unchecked. The CDR3 contains 11 residues. The record lacks a DNA sequence. Germline CDR1 reads DFQATT; CDR2 reads SNEGSKA (reference sequence). CDR3 sequence reads: CSARDSYEQYF.

The chain joins TRBV10-2 to TRBJ1-3. This CDR3 has 14 amino acids. The nucleotide record is missing. Germline CDR1 and CDR2: WSHSY and SAAADI. The chain's CDR3 is CASSERETGNTTYF.

The CDR3 loop reads CASSYSDSHQPQHF. The chain uses TRBV6-6 and TRBJ1-5; lacking DNA, the TRBD1 call made by TCRdb goes unchecked. This CDR3 comprises 14 residues. DNA for this receptor is not on file. The germline gives CDR1 MNHNY, CDR2 SVGAGI (reference sequence).

V and J are TRBV29-1 and TRBJ2-2; TCRdb lists TRBD1, though no DNA is available to test this call. The germline gives CDR1 SQVTM, CDR2 ANQGSEA. This CDR3 spans 14 amino acids. Only the protein is available. CDR3 sequence: CSVEEGQGAGELFF.

This chain uses TRBV7-6 with TRBJ2-3; TCRdb's D gene call, TRBD1, goes unchecked for lack of DNA. The germline V gene has CDR1 SGHVS and CDR2 FNYEAQ. CDR3 length equals 16 residues. Only the protein is on record. The CDR3: CASSPRTGQSTDTQYF.

The V gene is TRBV5-4, the J gene TRBJ2-1; TCRdb's D gene call, TRBD1, goes unchecked for lack of DNA. This CDR3 is 15 amino acids long. The record lacks a DNA sequence. Per germline, CDR1 SGHNT and CDR2 YYREEE (reference sequence). The CDR3 protein is CASSYSTGGPYEQFF.

This sequence joins TRBV11-2 and TRBJ2-7; TCRdb indicates TRBD2, and absent DNA this call remains unverified. The CDR3 has 11 amino acids. No coding sequence is recorded. The germline gives CDR1 SGHAT, CDR2 FQNNGV. The CDR3 here is CASSFRNEQYF.

The J gene is TRBJ1-1, the V gene TRBV23-1; TCRdb's assignment of TRBD1 cannot be checked, as there is no DNA. TRBV23-1 is reported as an ORF; its role is uncertain. The CDR3 runs 16 residues. No DNA sequence was recorded. This chain's CDR3 is CASSQSWDRENTEAFF.

The chain links TRBV7-7 to TRBJ2-5. This CDR3 is built from 15 residues. The DNA is not on file. CDR1 and CDR2 (germline): SSHAT, FNYEAQ (reference sequence). CDR3 sequence reads: CASSLAWGAAETQYF.

This chain joins TRBV13 and TRBJ2-1; TCRdb picks TRBD1, but there is no DNA to check that call. CDR1 PRHDT and CDR2 FYEKMQ come from the germline V gene (reference sequence). This CDR3 is built from 14 residues. The protein alone is recorded here. The CDR3 spells CASTTDRVVNEQFF.

The chain is built from TRBV30 and TRBJ1-2; as DNA is missing, the TRBD1 call by TCRdb cannot be tested. The CDR3 spans 13 residues. A DNA sequence was not provided. The germline gives CDR1 GTSNPN, CDR2 SVGIG (reference sequence). The CDR3 region is CASSTRGEYGYTF.

The chain recombines TRBV7-2 with TRBJ2-1; TCRdb outputs TRBD2, but without DNA this stays unchecked. The CDR3 totals 19 residues. No DNA is given. Germline CDR1 is SGHTA and CDR2 is FQGNSA. CDR3 region: CASSSPGGLAGATYNEQFF. Combining the CDR3 with reference TRBV7-2 and TRBJ2-1 gives the whole variable domain GAGVSQSPSNKVTEKGKDVELRCDPISGHTALYWYRQSLGQGLEFLIYFQGNSAPDKSGLPSDRFSAERTGGSVSTLTIQRTQQEDSAVYLCASSSPGGLAGATYNEQFFGPGTRLTVL.

This rearrangement joins TRBV18 to TRBJ2-1; TCRdb indicates TRBD1, and absent DNA this call remains unverified. This CDR3 is 15 amino acids long. No DNA has been recorded. CDR1 is KGHSH, CDR2 LQKENI, per germline. CDR3 residues: CASSPLQSSYNEQFF.

This chain uses TRBV7-8 with TRBJ1-1; the TRBD1 assignment by TCRdb is unverifiable without DNA. Per germline, CDR1 SGHVS and CDR2 FQNEAQ. This CDR3 is built from 17 residues. The DNA is unrecorded. The CDR3: CASSFRVQGFGNTEAFF.

V usage is TRBV6-4 and J usage is TRBJ2-1; TCRdb outputs TRBD2, but without DNA this stays unchecked. This CDR3 region has 15 residues. A DNA sequence was not provided. Germline lookup yields CDR1 MRHNA and CDR2 SNTAGT. The CDR3: CASNYPSGTSGSQFF.

The chain employs TRBV5-1 and TRBJ2-2. The CDR3 has 12 residues. This entry has no DNA. Germline V lookup: CDR1 SGHRS, CDR2 YFSETQ. The CDR3 here is CASSLNTGELFF.